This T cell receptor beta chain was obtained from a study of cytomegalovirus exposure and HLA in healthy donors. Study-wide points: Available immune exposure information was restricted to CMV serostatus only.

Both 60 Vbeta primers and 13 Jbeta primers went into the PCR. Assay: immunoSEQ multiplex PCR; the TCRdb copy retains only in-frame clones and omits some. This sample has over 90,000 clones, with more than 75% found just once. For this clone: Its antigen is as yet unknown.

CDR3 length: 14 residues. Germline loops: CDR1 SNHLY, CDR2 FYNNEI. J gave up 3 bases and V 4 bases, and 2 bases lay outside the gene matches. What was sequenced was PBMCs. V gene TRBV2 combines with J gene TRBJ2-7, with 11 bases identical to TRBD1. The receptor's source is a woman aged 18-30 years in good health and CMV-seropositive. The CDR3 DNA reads TGTGCCAGCAGTGCCGGGACAGGGGGCTACGAGCAGTACTTC. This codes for CASSAGTGGYEQYF.